Each of the 14 T cell receptor beta chains below was sequenced from the same sample in a study of radiotherapy plus CTLA-4 blockade in lung cancer. Profiling relied on immunoSEQ multiplex PCR, and the TCRdb table lists in-frame clones only, not all of them. Altogether about 73,000 clones are present, around nine tenths being singletons, with the ten largest covering 35% to 45%. The sample consisted of peripheral blood, taken from a patient treated with radiotherapy plus ipilimumab. The origin of the receptors is a human donor with non-small cell lung cancer that progressed on radiotherapy plus ipilimumab.

This rearrangement joins TRBV5-4 to TRBJ2-2, with 10 bases aligning to TRBD1. The V gene end was trimmed by 3 bases and the J gene end by 5 bases; junction bases not matched to a gene: 10. Germline CDR1 SGHNT, CDR2 YYREEE (reference sequence). This CDR3 is built from 17 residues. The CDR3 coding sequence is TGTGCCAGCAGCTCCCTTTTTGACAGGGGGCGAACCGGGGAGCTGTTTTTT. It specifies CASSSLFDRGRTGELFF.

The rearrangement links TRBV5-1 to TRBJ2-2; 11 positions agree with TRBD1. The CDR3 totals 15 residues. The germline gives CDR1 SGHRS, CDR2 YFSETQ. With V trimmed by 7 bases and J by 3 bases, 5 bases remained unmatched. The CDR3 region is CASRGQGAHTGELFF. CDR3 sequence (DNA): TGCGCCAGCCGTGGACAGGGGGCACACACCGGGGAGCTGTTTTTT.

The J gene is TRBJ2-1, the V gene TRBV5-1, with unresolved D. V was pared by 2 bases and J by 7 bases, with 10 bases between. CDR1 is SGHRS and CDR2 is YFSETQ in the germline V gene. The CDR3 is 13 residues long. The CDR3 spells CASSFITQNEQFF. DNA of the CDR3: TGCGCCAGCAGCTTTATTACGCAAAATGAGCAGTTCTTC.

The J gene is TRBJ2-5, the V gene TRBV2, with D uncertain. With 7 bases removed from V and 5 bases from J, the gap between germline ends came to 8 bases. Per germline, CDR1 SNHLY and CDR2 FYNNEI. The CDR3 spans 11 residues. In DNA form, the CDR3 reads TGTGCCAGCACTCCATGGGAGACCCAGTACTTC. Amino acids: CASTPWETQYF.

V usage is TRBV9 and J usage is TRBJ1-3; possible D gene TRBD1, 5 bases. Germline V gene sequence: CDR1 SGDLS, CDR2 YYNGEE. The CDR3 contains 14 residues. Trimming pared 0 bases from V and 2 bases from J, leaving 6 bases between. The CDR3 DNA is TGTGCCAGCAGCGTAGGGGGACCTGGAAACACCATATATTTT. Amino acid sequence: CASSVGGPGNTIYF. The complete variable domain, with remaining parts taken from reference TRBV9 and TRBJ1-3, reads DSGVTQTPKHLITATGQRVTLRCSPRSGDLSVYWYQQSLDQGLQFLIQYYNGEERAKGNILERFSAQQFPDLHSELNLSSLELGDSALYFCASSVGGPGNTIYFGEGSWLTVV.

The chain joins TRBV7-6 to TRBJ2-5, with 9 bases fitting TRBD2. Trimming took 2 bases from V and 2 from J; bases not matched to a gene: 9. This CDR3 contains 17 residues. Germline V gene sequence: CDR1 SGHVS, CDR2 FNYEAQ. DNA of the CDR3: TGTGCCAGCAGCTTAATGGGGGGGCTAGCGGGACAAGAGACCCAGTACTTC. Translated, it gives CASSLMGGLAGQETQYF.

J is TRBJ2-7 and V is TRBV21-1; TRBD2, the D gene given by the table, was not confirmed from the DNA. TRBV21-1 is termed a pseudogene. This CDR3 spans 17 amino acids. The CDR3 here is CASSKGWRGGFSYEQYF. CDR3 sequence (DNA): TGTGCCAGCAGCAAGGGGTGGCGGGGGGGGTTCTCCTACGAGCAGTACTTC.

Remarks on this clone: At one end, the junction sequence differs from germline, possibly due to a read error. The V call is TRBV5-1, the J call TRBJ1-4, with D possibly being TRBD1 (6 bases). Per germline, CDR1 SGHRS and CDR2 YFSETQ. CDR3 length: 14 amino acids. The CDR3 is CASGLDRFNEKLFF. The DNA of the CDR3 is TGCGCCAGCGGCTTGGACAGATTCAATGAAAAACTGTTTTTT.

The chain links TRBV28 to TRBJ2-7, with 10 bases lining up with TRBD1. The V gene's germline CDR1 is MDHEN and CDR2 SYDVKM. This CDR3 spans 18 amino acids. V gave up 2 bases and J gave up 2 bases; unmatched junction bases: 12. CDR3 region: CASSLGHYRDRGTYEQYF. CDR3 nucleotides: TGTGCCAGCAGTTTAGGCCATTACCGGGACAGGGGCACCTACGAGCAGTACTTC.

V gene TRBV9 combines with J gene TRBJ2-1; the match to TRBD2 covers 8 bases. Trimming removed 3 bases from V and 5 bases from J; junction bases left unmatched: 4. The CDR3 length is 14 residues. Germline V CDR1 and CDR2: SGDLS, YYNGEE. The CDR3 sequence: CASSGLAKDNEQFF. The CDR3 DNA is TGTGCCAGCAGCGGACTAGCGAAAGACAATGAGCAGTTCTTC.

This clone is medium-sized by share. The chain carries TRBV28 and TRBJ2-1; 10 bases line up with TRBD2. In germline, CDR1 is MDHEN, CDR2 SYDVKM. The CDR3 is made up of 16 amino acids. J lost 5 bases, V lost 4 bases, and 8 bases had no gene match. As DNA, the CDR3 is TGTGCCAGCAGTTCTCTAGCGGGAGAGGTCAACAATGAGCAGTTCTTC. This sequence encodes CASSSLAGEVNNEQFF.

The rearrangement joins TRBV7-9 to TRBJ2-2; 9 bases are a match to TRBD1. This CDR3 comprises 15 residues. V lost 7 bases, J lost 2 bases, and 5 bases stayed unmatched. Germline V lookup: CDR1 SEHNR, CDR2 FQNEAQ (reference sequence). The CDR3 sequence: CASTRTGGNTGELFF. Written as DNA, the CDR3 is TGTGCCAGCACCCGCACAGGGGGCAACACCGGGGAGCTGTTTTTT.

The chain carries TRBV18 and TRBJ2-1; D might be TRBD1 (5 bases). Between the trimmed V and J ends, which lost 2 bases and 7 bases, there was a span of 9 bases. The V gene's germline CDR1 is KGHSH and CDR2 LQKENI. The CDR3 runs 13 residues. CDR3 protein: CASSPARVNEQFF. The CDR3 bases are TGTGCCAGCTCACCAGCCAGGGTTAATGAGCAGTTCTTC.

This chain connects TRBV29-1 to TRBJ1-3; D remains ambiguous. The ends were cut back, 0 bases at V and 0 bases at J, with 6 bases in the middle. Germline CDR1 reads SQVTM; CDR2 reads ANQGSEA. The CDR3 has 14 residues. The CDR3 here is CSVEEGYSGNTIYF. As DNA, the CDR3 is TGCAGCGTTGAAGAAGGCTACTCTGGAAACACCATATATTTT.